This T cell receptor (beta chain) came from a study of T-cell reconstitution after alpha-beta-depleted transplantation in children. This clonotype was counted between two and nine times. CDR1 SGHRS and CDR2 YFSETQ come from the germline V gene. The CDR3 totals 19 residues. V lost 3 bases to trimming and J lost 1 base; unmatched junction nucleotides: 18. For TCRbeta, the library was prepared with unique molecular identifiers. TCRdb reprocessed the PCR reads via MiXCR and lists one record per CDR3 protein. In the table there are hundreds of thousands of distinct CDR3 sequences, under 15% of which are singletons.

Sequences were derived from PBMCs, sampled before TCRalphabeta/CD19-depleted stem cell transplant. This rearrangement joins TRBV5-1 to TRBJ2-7; 8 bases map to TRBD1. The TCR sequence derives from a girl aged 2-10 years with congenital amegakaryocytic thrombocytopenia, due to receive a stem cell transplant. The CDR3 bases are TGCGCCAGCAGCTACCGGGACAGGCTTTACCCAGCGGCTTCCTACGAGCAGTACTTC. Its protein is CASSYRDRLYPAASYEQYF.